This T cell receptor beta chain comes out of a study of read filtering for tumor transcriptome and immune sequencing. Study information: The cohort had 17 to 20 men and roughly 13 women aged roughly 45 to 90, mean about 66 years. By R-ISS, stages I, II and III held about 8, 15 and 7 patients.

Study findings and constraints: IR-seq and RNA-seq agreed better without single-read clonotypes. IR-seq captured clonotypes deeper and more reliably than RNA-seq.

Molecular barcoded adaptors covering alpha/delta and beta/gamma chains were used on roughly 370 ng RNA. TCRdb itself ran the reads through MiXCR, one entry per CDR3 protein. The sample holds roughly 5,800 distinct CDR3 sequences, around a quarter seen once. In its sample, this clonotype was seen many times. Its antigen is still unknown. Germline values: CDR1 DFQATT, CDR2 SNEGSKA (reference sequence). The length of the CDR3 is 13 residues. Trimming took off 5 bases at V and 1 base at J, with 6 bases between the two ends. V usage is TRBV20-1 and J usage is TRBJ2-6; no reliable D call. This sequence was found in a donor at least 40 years old with multiple myeloma. The sequenced material came from a population of CD138-negative cells sorted from bone marrow. The chain's CDR3 is CSASLSGANVLTF. The CDR3 DNA reads as TGCAGTGCTTCCCTATCTGGGGCCAACGTCCTGACTTTC.